Listed here are 4 T cell receptor beta chains from one sample, sequenced in a study of cytomegalovirus exposure and HLA in healthy donors. Measured with immunoSEQ multiplex PCR; TCRdb has only the in-frame clones, and not every one. This table holds about 360,000 clones, 86% found once. Material: PBMCs. The receptors come from a woman between 18 and 29 years old in good health and CMV-seronegative.

The chain combines TRBV6-4 with TRBJ1-5; 12 nucleotides line up with TRBD1. The CDR3 is 19 amino acids. The V segment lost 6 bases and the J segment 2 bases; nucleotides outside the gene matches: 14. Per the germline V gene, CDR1 is MRHNA and CDR2 is SNTAGT. The CDR3 DNA reads TGTGCCAGCAGGATAAGGAGGGACAGGGGGCCTTTGGGCAATCAGCCCCAGCATTTT. Protein: CASRIRRDRGPLGNQPQHF.

CDR3 DNA: TGCGCCAGCAGCTTGGCCCCCTCCTCCGGGGAGCTGTTTTTT. Its translation: CASSLAPSSGELFF. V usage is TRBV5-1 and J usage is TRBJ2-2; no reliable D call. CDR3 length: 14 residues. Germline CDR1 and CDR2: SGHRS and YFSETQ. Between the trimmed V and J ends, which lost 0 bases and 6 bases, there was a span of 9 bases.

Worth noting for this clone: Different DNA sequences within this sample yield the same CDR3. V gene TRBV6-5 combines with J gene TRBJ2-2; D gene uncertain. With 2 bases removed from V and 4 bases from J, the gap between germline ends came to 5 bases. CDR3 length: 13 amino acids. Germline V gene sequence: CDR1 MNHEY, CDR2 SVGAGI. CDR3 sequence (DNA): TGTGCCAGCAGTTACGGGCTCACCGGGGAGCTGTTTTTT. Its translation: CASSYGLTGELFF.

The chain links TRBV5-1 to TRBJ1-1; 7 bases are shared with TRBD1. This CDR3 is built from 14 residues. V was clipped by 4 bases and J by 1 base; unmatched bases: 4. The germline gives CDR1 SGHRS, CDR2 YFSETQ. The CDR3 sequence: CASSRRTGNTEAFF. The CDR3 nucleotides are TGCGCCAGCAGCCGCCGGACAGGGAACACTGAAGCTTTCTTT.